The table lists the clone carrying this TCR beta chain with a count of one. No antigen is known for it. The entry originates in a study of a mutant IDH1 vaccine in newly diagnosed glioma. V was pared by 2 bases and J by 6 bases, with 10 bases between. This CDR3 is built from 13 residues. Germline loops: CDR1 MNHEY, CDR2 SVGAGI. The repertoire was sequenced with immunoSEQ multiplex PCR; TCRdb's copy has only in-frame clones and lacks some. This table holds 20,000 to 25,000 clones, 89% found once. Specified time point: week 11, during vaccination. The vaccine gave 300 ug of a 20-mer mutant IDH1 peptide subcutaneously per dose.

The source of this sequence is a woman aged 40 to 55 with glioma. This material consisted of PBMCs, taken from a glioma patient whose treatment included an IDH1 peptide vaccine. This chain uses TRBV6-5 with TRBJ1-1, with D uncertain. CDR3 loop: CASSYAHIAEAFF. CDR3 sequence (DNA): TGTGCCAGCAGTTACGCGCACATCGCTGAAGCTTTCTTT.